This TCR beta chain was captured in a study of CD8+CD57+ T cells in acquired aplastic anemia. Study information: Sorted CD4+ plus CD8+ cells gave DNA averaging 3.2 ug.

An expansion of CD8+CD57+ cells by flow cytometry had been shown in patients chosen for sequencing. Severe acquired aplastic anemia was the diagnosis recorded for all patients. Blood came from patients not yet given any therapy. According to the study, genomic DNA was the template for TCR beta VDJ and CDR3 profiling. TCRdb redid the calling of the reads with MiXCR, one entry per CDR3 protein. The repertoire consists of 150,000 to 200,000 distinct CDR3 sequences, with roughly 48% occurring once and the leading ten covering roughly 30%. As regards this clonotype: Antigen specificity is unknown.

The CDR3 is made up of 14 amino acids. The V end was cut by 6 bases, the J end by 4 bases, with 15 bases between. Notes on the study in general: Patients shared 25 to 35 CD8+ CDR3 sequences with controls.

V is TRBV12-3 or TRBV12-4 and J is TRBJ1-1; D is possibly TRBD1 (6 bases). This clonotype originated in a human donor with aplastic anemia. The source material was sorted CD4+, CD8+, or CD8+CD57+ T cells (not recorded which) from PBMCs. The CDR3 nucleotides read TGTGCCAGCAGAGAAACAGGGCCGGGCACTGAAGCTTTCTTT. Its translation: CASRETGPGTEAFF.